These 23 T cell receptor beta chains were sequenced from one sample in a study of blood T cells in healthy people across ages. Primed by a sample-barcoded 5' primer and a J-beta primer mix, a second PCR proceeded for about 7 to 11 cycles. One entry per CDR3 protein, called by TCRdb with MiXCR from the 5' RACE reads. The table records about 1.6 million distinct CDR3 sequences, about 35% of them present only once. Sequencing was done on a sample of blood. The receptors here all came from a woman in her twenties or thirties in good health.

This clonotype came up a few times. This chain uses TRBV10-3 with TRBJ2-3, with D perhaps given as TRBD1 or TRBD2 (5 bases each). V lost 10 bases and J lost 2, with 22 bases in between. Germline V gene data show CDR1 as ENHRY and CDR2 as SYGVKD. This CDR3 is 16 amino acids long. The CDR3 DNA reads TGTGCCACGGGGCCGTCACGCACTCTTACCACAGATACGCAGTATTTT. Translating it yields CATGPSRTLTTDTQYF.

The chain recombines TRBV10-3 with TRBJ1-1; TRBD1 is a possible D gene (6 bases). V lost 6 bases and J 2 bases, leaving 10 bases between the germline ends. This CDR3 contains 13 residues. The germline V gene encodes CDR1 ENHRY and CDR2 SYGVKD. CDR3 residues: CAIRGAENTEAFF. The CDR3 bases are TGTGCCATCAGGGGGGCTGAAAACACTGAAGCTTTCTTT.

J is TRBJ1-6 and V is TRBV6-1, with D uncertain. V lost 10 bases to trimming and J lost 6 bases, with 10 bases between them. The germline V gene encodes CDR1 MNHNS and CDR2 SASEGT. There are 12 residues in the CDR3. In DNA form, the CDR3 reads TGTGCCACCGGGATCGGTAATTCACCCCTCCACTTT. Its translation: CATGIGNSPLHF.

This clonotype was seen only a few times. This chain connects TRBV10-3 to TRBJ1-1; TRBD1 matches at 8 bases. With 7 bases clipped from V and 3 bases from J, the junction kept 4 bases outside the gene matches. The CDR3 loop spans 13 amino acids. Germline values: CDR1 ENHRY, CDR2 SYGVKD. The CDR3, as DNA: TGTGCCATCACCGTGGACAGGGACACTGAAGCTTTCTTT. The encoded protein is CAITVDRDTEAFF.

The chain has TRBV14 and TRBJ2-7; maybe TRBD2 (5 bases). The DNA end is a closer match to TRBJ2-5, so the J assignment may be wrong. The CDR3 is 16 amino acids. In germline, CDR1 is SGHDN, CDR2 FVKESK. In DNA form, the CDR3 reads TGTGCCAGCAGCCAAAGCCGGGGAACACTGCAAGAGACCCAGTACTTC. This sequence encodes CASSQSRGTLQETQYF.

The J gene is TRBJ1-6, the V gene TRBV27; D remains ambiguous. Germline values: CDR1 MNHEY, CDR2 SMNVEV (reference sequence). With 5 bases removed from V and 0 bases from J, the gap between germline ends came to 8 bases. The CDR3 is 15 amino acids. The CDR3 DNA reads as TGTGCCAGCAGTGAGACGAGCTCCTATAATTCACCCCTCCACTTT. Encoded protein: CASSETSSYNSPLHF.

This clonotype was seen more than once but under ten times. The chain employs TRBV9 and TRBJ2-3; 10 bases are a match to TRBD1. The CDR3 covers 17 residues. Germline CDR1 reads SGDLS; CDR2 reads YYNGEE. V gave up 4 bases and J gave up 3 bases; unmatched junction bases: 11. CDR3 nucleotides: TGTGCCAGCAGCCCCCTGTCCGGGACAGGGGTGACAGATACGCAGTATTTT. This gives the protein CASSPLSGTGVTDTQYF.

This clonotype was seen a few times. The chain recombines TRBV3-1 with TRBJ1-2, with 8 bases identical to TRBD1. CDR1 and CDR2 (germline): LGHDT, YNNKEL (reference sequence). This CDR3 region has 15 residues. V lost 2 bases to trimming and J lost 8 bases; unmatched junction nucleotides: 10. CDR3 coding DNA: TGTGCCAGCAGCCAACGCTGGACAGGGATTGAGGGCTACACCTTC. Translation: CASSQRWTGIEGYTF. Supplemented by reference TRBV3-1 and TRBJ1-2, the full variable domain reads DTAVSQTPKYLVTQMGNDKSIKCEQNLGHDTMYWYKQDSKKFLKIMFSYNNKELIINETVPNRFSPKSPDKAHLNLHINSLELGDSAVYFCASSQRWTGIEGYTFGSGTRLTVV.

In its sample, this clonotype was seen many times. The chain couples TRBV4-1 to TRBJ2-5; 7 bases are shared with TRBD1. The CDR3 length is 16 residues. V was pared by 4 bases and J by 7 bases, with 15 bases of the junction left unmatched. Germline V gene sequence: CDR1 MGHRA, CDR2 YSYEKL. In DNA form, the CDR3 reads TGCGCCAGCAGCCGACAAACGACAGGGTTATTGAGGACCCAGTACTTC. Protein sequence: CASSRQTTGLLRTQYF.

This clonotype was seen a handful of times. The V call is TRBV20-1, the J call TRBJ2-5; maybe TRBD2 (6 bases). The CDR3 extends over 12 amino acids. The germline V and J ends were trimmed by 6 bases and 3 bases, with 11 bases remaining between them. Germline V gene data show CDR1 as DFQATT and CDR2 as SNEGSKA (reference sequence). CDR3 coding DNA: TGCAGTGCACAATGGGGGGAAGAGACCCAGTACTTC. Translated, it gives CSAQWGEETQYF.

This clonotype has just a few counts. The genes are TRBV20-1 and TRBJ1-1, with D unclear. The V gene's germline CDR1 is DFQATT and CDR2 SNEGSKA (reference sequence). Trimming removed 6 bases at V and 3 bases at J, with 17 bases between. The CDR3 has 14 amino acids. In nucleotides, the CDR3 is TGCAGTGCGTACGACGTGGTGCTGGACACTGAAGCTTTCTTT. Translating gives CSAYDVVLDTEAFF.

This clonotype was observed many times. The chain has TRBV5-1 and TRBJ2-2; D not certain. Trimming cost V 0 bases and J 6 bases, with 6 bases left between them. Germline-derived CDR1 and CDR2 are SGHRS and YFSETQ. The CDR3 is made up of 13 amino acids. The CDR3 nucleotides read TGCGCCAGCAGCTTGGTTATCGCCGGGGAGCTGTTTTTT. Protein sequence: CASSLVIAGELFF. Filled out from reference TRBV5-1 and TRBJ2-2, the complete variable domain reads KAGVTQTPRYLIKTRGQQVTLSCSPISGHRSVSWYQQTPGQGLQFLFEYFSETQRNKGNFPGRFSGRQFSNSRSEMNVSTLELGDSALYLCASSLVIAGELFFGEGSRLTVL.

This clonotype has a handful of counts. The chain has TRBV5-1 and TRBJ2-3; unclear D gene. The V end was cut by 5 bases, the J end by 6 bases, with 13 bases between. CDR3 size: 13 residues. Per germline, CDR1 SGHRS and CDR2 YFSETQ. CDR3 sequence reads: CASSSLPRDTQYF. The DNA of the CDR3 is TGCGCCAGCAGTTCTCTCCCTCGTGATACGCAGTATTTT.

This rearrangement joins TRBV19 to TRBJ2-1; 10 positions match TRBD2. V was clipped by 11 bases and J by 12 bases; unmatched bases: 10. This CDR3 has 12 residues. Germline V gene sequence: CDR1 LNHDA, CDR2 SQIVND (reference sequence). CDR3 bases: TGTGCCGCTAGCGGGAGAAGGGGGTGGCAGTTCTTC. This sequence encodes CAASGRRGWQFF.

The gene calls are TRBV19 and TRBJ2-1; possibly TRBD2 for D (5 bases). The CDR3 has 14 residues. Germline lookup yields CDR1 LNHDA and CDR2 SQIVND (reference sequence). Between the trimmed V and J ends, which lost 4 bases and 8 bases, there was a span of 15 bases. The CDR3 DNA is TGTGCCAGTAGTAGAAGGACCCCCGGGGATGAGCAGTTCTTC. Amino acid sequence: CASSRRTPGDEQFF.

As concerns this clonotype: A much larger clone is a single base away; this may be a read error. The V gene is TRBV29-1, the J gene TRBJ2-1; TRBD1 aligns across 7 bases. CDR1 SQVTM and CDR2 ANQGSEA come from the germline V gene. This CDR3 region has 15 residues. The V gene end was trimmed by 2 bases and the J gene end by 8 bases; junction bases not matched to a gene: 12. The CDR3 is CSVEKTQTGVDEQFF. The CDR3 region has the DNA TGCAGCGTTGAAAAGACACAAACAGGGGTCGATGAGCAGTTCTTC.

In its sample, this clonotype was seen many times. The CDR3 DNA sequence: TGTGCCAGCAGCCTACAAGAGACTAGCGGGGACTCCTACGAGCAGTACTTC. It translates to CASSLQETSGDSYEQYF. The chain joins TRBV7-2 to TRBJ2-7, with 11 bases aligning to TRBD2. Losses at the gene ends were 5 bases for V and 0 bases for J; bases not matched to a gene: 9. Germline CDR1 SGHTA, CDR2 FQGNSA. The CDR3 has 17 amino acids.

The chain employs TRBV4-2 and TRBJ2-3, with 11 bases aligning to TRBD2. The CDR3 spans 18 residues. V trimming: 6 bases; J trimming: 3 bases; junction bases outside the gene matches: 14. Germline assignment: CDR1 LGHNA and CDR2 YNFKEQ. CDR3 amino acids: CASSQDLVAGGPTDTQYF. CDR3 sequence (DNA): TGTGCCAGCAGTCAGGATCTCGTAGCGGGGGGGCCGACAGATACGCAGTATTTT.

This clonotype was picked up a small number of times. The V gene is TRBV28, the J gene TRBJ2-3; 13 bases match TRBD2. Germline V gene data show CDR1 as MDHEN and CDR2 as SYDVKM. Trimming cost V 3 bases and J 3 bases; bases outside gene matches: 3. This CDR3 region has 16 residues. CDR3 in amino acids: CASSLPTSGGTDTQYF. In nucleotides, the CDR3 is TGTGCCAGCAGTTTGCCGACTAGCGGGGGGACAGATACGCAGTATTTT.

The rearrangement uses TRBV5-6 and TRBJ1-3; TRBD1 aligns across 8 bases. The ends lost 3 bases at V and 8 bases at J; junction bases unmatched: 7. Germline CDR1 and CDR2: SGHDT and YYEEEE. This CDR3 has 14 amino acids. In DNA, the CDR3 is TGTGCCAGCAGCTCCTCGGACAGGGAGCACACCATATATTTT. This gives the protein CASSSSDREHTIYF.

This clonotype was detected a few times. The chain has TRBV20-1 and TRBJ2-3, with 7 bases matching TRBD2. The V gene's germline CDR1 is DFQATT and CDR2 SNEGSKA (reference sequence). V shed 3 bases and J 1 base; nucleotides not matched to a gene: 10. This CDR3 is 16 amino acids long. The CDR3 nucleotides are TGCAGTGCTAGGGGCCTAGCGGAAATCCGCACAGATACGCAGTATTTT. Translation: CSARGLAEIRTDTQYF.

The CDR3 nucleotides read TGTGCCAGCAGCCAAACGCCGGGACTGGCGGGAGTAAATGAGCAGTTCTTC. Translating it yields CASSQTPGLAGVNEQFF. The chain links TRBV4-2 to TRBJ2-1, with 7 bases fitting TRBD2. In germline, CDR1 is LGHNA, CDR2 YNFKEQ. V lost 2 bases to trimming and J lost 7 bases; unmatched junction nucleotides: 14. There are 17 residues in the CDR3.

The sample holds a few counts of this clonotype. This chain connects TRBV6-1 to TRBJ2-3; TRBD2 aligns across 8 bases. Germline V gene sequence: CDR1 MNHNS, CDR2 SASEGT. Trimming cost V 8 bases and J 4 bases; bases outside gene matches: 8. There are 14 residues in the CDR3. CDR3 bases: TGTGCCAGCTATGAAAGCGGGAGCTCAGATACGCAGTATTTT. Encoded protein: CASYESGSSDTQYF.